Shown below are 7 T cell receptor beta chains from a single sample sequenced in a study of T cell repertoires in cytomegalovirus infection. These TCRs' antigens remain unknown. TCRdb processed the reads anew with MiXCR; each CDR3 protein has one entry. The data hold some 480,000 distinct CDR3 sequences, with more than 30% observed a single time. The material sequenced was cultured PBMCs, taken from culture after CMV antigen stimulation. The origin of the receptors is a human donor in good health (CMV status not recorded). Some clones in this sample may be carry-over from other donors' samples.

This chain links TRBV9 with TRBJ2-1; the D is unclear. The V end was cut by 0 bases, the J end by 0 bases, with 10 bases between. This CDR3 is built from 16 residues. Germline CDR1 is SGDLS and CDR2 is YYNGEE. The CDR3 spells CASSVGGPSSYNEQFF. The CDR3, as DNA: TGTGCCAGCAGCGTAGGTGGCCCTAGCTCCTACAATGAGCAGTTCTTC.

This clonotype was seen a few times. The CDR3 reads CASSQVPQELKQPQHF. CDR3 bases: TGCGCCAGCAGCCAAGTGCCACAGGAGTTGAAACAGCCCCAGCATTTT. The V call is TRBV4-1, the J call TRBJ1-5, with a tentative D call TRBD1 (5 bases). Trimming cost V 1 base and J 7 bases, with 17 bases left between them. Germline V lookup: CDR1 MGHRA, CDR2 YSYEKL. The CDR3 sequence is 16 residues long.

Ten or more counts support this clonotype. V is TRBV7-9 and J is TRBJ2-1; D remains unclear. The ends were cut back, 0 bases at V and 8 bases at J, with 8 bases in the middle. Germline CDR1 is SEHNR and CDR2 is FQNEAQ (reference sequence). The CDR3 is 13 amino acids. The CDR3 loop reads CASSLASLDEQFF. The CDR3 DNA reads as TGTGCCAGCAGCTTAGCGAGCCTCGATGAGCAGTTCTTC.

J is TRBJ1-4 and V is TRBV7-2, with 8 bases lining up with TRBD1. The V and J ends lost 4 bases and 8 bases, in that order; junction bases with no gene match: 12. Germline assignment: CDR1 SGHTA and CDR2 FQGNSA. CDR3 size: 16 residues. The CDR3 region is CASSSGQGTLKEKLFF. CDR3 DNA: TGTGCCAGCAGCTCAGGACAGGGCACTTTAAAAGAAAAACTGTTTTTT.

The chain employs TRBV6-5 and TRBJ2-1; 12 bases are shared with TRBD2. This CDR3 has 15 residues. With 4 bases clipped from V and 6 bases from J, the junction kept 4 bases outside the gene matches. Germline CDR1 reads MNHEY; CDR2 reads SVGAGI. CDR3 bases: TGTGCCAGCAGTTCGACTAGCGGGAGCCTCAATGAGCAGTTCTTC. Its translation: CASSSTSGSLNEQFF.

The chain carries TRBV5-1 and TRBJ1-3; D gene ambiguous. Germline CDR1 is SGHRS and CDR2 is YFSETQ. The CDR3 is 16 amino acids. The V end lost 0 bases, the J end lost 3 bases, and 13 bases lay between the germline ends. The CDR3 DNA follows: TGCGCCAGCAGCTTGGGGGCCAAAGCTGGTGGAAACACCATATATTTT. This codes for CASSLGAKAGGNTIYF.

CDR3 sequence (DNA): TGTGCCAGCAGTGTCAGGGGACCCTATGGCTACACCTTC. The encoded protein is CASSVRGPYGYTF. This rearrangement joins TRBV27 to TRBJ1-2, with D possibly being TRBD1 (6 bases). The CDR3 extends over 13 amino acids. V dropped 5 bases and J dropped 4 bases, with 11 bases sitting between them. Germline lookup yields CDR1 MNHEY and CDR2 SMNVEV (reference sequence).